This record concerns one T cell receptor beta chain sequence. TCRdb re-derived calls from the 5' RACE reads in MiXCR, one entry per CDR3 protein. This sample has 75,000 or so distinct CDR3 sequences; 12% occur once, and the top ten carry 5% to 7.5%. This record comes from a study of early T cells in non-severe SARS-CoV-2 infection. The CDR3 spans 14 residues. Germline V gene sequence: CDR1 SQVTM, CDR2 ANQGSEA. The trim removed 6 bases at V and 2 bases at J, leaving 5 bases unmatched. The chain is built from TRBV29-1 and TRBJ2-1; 9 bases fit TRBD1. This TCR derives from an adult who was a healthcare worker with PCR-confirmed SARS-CoV-2 infection or an uninfected control (not recorded which). The sample comprised whole blood. CDR3: CSVARTGAYNEQFF. In DNA, the CDR3 is TGCAGCGTAGCCCGGACAGGGGCCTACAATGAGCAGTTCTTC.